This is a list of T cell receptor beta chains from one sample in a study of OX40 agonist ivuxolimab in advanced cancers. Sequencing used immunoSEQ multiplex PCR; TCRdb keeps in-frame clones, though not all of them. The sample lists 90,000 to 120,000 clones; 90% were seen once. Material: CD4+ or CD8+ T cells sorted from blood, obtained in a trial of the OX40 agonist ivuxolimab. These receptors were collected from an adult with an advanced solid tumor such as melanoma, head and neck, liver or kidney cancer. Each CDR3 is given with its conserved first and last residue. The D gene is left open where the match is weak. Part of the rows lack a size; the others show once, few, many or a class for expanded clones.

clone_size,j_call,d_call,v_call,cdr3_nt,cdr3_aa
NA,TRBJ1-2,NA,TRBV7-2,TGTGCCAGCAGCCCAGGATCAAGGCAGGGAAATGGCTACACCTTC,CASSPGSRQGNGYTF
NA,TRBJ2-1,NA,TRBV30,TGTGCCTGGAGTGTTTGGGATGAGCAGTTCTTC,CAWSVWDEQFF
NA,TRBJ2-3,NA,TRBV28,TGTGCCAGCAGTCCCACCACCGCGGTATATGATACGCAGTATTTT,CASSPTTAVYDTQYF
NA,TRBJ1-2,NA,TRBV29-1,TGCAGCGTTGATTCCGGGGGCTATGGCTACACCTTC,CSVDSGGYGYTF
NA,TRBJ1-2,TRBD1,TRBV4-2,TGTGCCAGCAGCCAAGAGGCAGGGGGCGGCTACACCTTC,CASSQEAGGGYTF
NA,TRBJ2-6,NA,TRBV5-1,TGCGCCAGCAGCTTGGGGAGGGGGCCCTCTGGGGCCAACGTCCTGACTTTC,CASSLGRGPSGANVLTF
NA,TRBJ2-5,NA,TRBV10-3,TGTGCCATCAGTGAGTCCCGCGGAGGGCTTGGGGAGACCCAGTACTTC,CAISESRGGLGETQYF
NA,TRBJ1-2,TRBD1,TRBV29-1,TGCAGCGTTGTCAGGACAGGGGGTTATGGCTACACCTTC,CSVVRTGGYGYTF
NA,TRBJ2-3,TRBD1,TRBV6-6,TGTGCCAGCAGGAACTACAGGGGGCCTGGCACAGATACGCAGTATTTT,CASRNYRGPGTDTQYF
NA,TRBJ2-3,NA,TRBV7-8,TGTGCCAGCCAGAACAGGGAGGGCACAGATACGCAGTATTTT,CASQNREGTDTQYF
NA,TRBJ2-5,NA,TRBV18,TGTGCCAGCTCACCAGGGACCGTCCAAGAGACCCAGTACTTC,CASSPGTVQETQYF
once,TRBJ1-1,NA,TRBV5-1,TGCGCCAGCAGCTTCGACGGCTTGAACACTGAAGCTTTCTTT,CASSFDGLNTEAFF
NA,TRBJ1-2,NA,TRBV7-9,TGTGCCAGCAGCTTAGGGGGATTAGTGGTTGGCTACACCTTC,CASSLGGLVVGYTF
NA,TRBJ1-4,NA,TRBV2,TGTGCCAGCAGTGCCGGACAGACTAGTAATGAAAAACTGTTTTTT,CASSAGQTSNEKLFF
NA,TRBJ2-6,NA,TRBV5-1,TGCGCCAGCAGGTGGGGCGTTGGGGCCAACGTCCTGACTTTC,CASRWGVGANVLTF
NA,TRBJ2-1,NA,TRBV28,TGTGCCAGCAGTATGTTTTATGAGCAGTTCTTC,CASSMFYEQFF
NA,TRBJ1-1,NA,TRBV6-1,TGTGCCAGCAGTGATTGGACAGCGGGGGGGCACACTGAAGCTTTCTTT,CASSDWTAGGHTEAFF
NA,TRBJ2-5,NA,TRBV5-6,TGTGCCAGCAGTGAGACCCTCAAACAAGAGACCCAGTACTTC,CASSETLKQETQYF
once,TRBJ2-1,NA,TRBV28,TGTGCCAGCAGTTTATATGGCGGAAGGTTATATGAGCAGTTCTTC,CASSLYGGRLYEQFF
NA,TRBJ2-5,NA,TRBV5-1,TGCGCCAGCGCCCAGGGCGGCGGAGAGACCCAGTACTTC,CASAQGGGETQYF
NA,TRBJ2-3,NA,TRBV11-3,TGTGCCAGCAGCTTTATTATGGATATGACTAGCACAGATACGCAGTATTTT,CASSFIMDMTSTDTQYF
NA,TRBJ2-1,TRBD2,TRBV19,TGTGCCAGTAGTGGCGCGGGACTAGCGCGTATTTATGAGCAGTTCTTC,CASSGAGLARIYEQFF
NA,TRBJ1-4,TRBD1,TRBV6-6,TGTGCCAGCAGTTACTCGACAGGGGAAAAACTGTTTTTT,CASSYSTGEKLFF
once,TRBJ2-1,TRBD1,TRBV7-2,TGTGCCAGCAGCTCTCCGGACAGGGGGCGCTTCAATGAGCAGTTCTTC,CASSSPDRGRFNEQFF
NA,TRBJ2-7,NA,TRBV5-1,TGCGCCAGCAGCCGGGACAACGGGGATTACGAGCAGTACTTC,CASSRDNGDYEQYF
NA,TRBJ2-3,TRBD1,TRBV27,TGTGCCAGCAGTTGGACAGGGAGAAGCACAGATACGCAGTATTTT,CASSWTGRSTDTQYF
few,TRBJ2-1,TRBD1,TRBV15,TGTGCCACCAGCAGAGCCCCGACAGGGTTGACCTACAATGAGCAGTTCTTC,CATSRAPTGLTYNEQFF
NA,TRBJ2-2,NA,TRBV28,TGTGCCAGCAGGACGGCATGGACCGGGGAGCTGTTTTTT,CASRTAWTGELFF
NA,TRBJ1-1,TRBD1,TRBV6-1,TGTGCCAGCAGTGTGTCCGGGACAGGGAACACTGAAGCTTTCTTT,CASSVSGTGNTEAFF
NA,TRBJ1-2,NA,TRBV6-1,TGTGGCAGCTCAAGTAATCCGGATCTTAACTATGGCTACACCTTC,CGSSSNPDLNYGYTF
few,TRBJ2-5,TRBD2,TRBV29-1,TGCAGCCATCAACTAGCGACCCAAGAGACCCAGTACTTC,CSHQLATQETQYF
NA,TRBJ2-7,NA,TRBV7-7,TGTGCCAGCAGCTTAACCTTATCGGGGGACGAGCAGTACTTC,CASSLTLSGDEQYF
NA,TRBJ1-1,NA,TRBV7-3,TGTGCCAGCAGCTTGACAGACAGGACTGAAGCTTTCTTT,CASSLTDRTEAFF
NA,TRBJ2-3,TRBD2,TRBV5-4,TGTGCCAGCAGCGGAGGACTAGCGGACCCTAGCACAGATACGCAGTATTTT,CASSGGLADPSTDTQYF
NA,TRBJ2-2,NA,TRBV5-6,TGTGCCAGCAGCTTCCGGAGATCCGGGGAGCTGTTTTTT,CASSFRRSGELFF
NA,TRBJ2-7,TRBD2,TRBV2,TGTGCCAGCAGCCGACTAGCCGGAGAGCAGTACTTC,CASSRLAGEQYF
NA,TRBJ2-3,TRBD2,TRBV19,TGTGCCAGCGCTAGCGGGACCACAGATACGCAGTATTTT,CASASGTTDTQYF
NA,TRBJ1-6,TRBD1,TRBV7-2,TGTGCCAGCAGGCCAGGGACAGTTTATAGCTCCTATAATTCACCCCTCCACTTT,CASRPGTVYSSYNSPLHF
NA,TRBJ1-2,NA,TRBV5-1,TGCGCCAGCAGCCTGGGTGAGGGCAACTATGGCTACACCTTC,CASSLGEGNYGYTF
NA,TRBJ2-4,TRBD1,TRBV5-1,TGCGCCAGCAGCTTGGGACAGGGGGAAAACATTCAGTACTTC,CASSLGQGENIQYF
NA,TRBJ2-2,NA,TRBV5-4,TGTGCCAGCAGCTACGTAGGGACTAACACCGGGGAGCTGTTTTTT,CASSYVGTNTGELFF
NA,TRBJ1-4,NA,TRBV28,TGTGCCATAGAAGAGGGGAAGAGGTTTTTT,CAIEEGKRFF
NA,TRBJ2-7,TRBD1,TRBV5-6,TGTGCCAGCAGCTTGCTGGCGGGACAGGGAGCCTACGAGCAGTACTTC,CASSLLAGQGAYEQYF
once,TRBJ1-1,NA,TRBV5-6,TGTGCCAGCAGCTTCCTAGCCAGGAGAGGGACTGAAGCTTTCTTT,CASSFLARRGTEAFF
NA,TRBJ2-7,NA,TRBV23-1,TGCGCCAGCAGTCTGAAATACGAGCAGTACTTC,CASSLKYEQYF
NA,TRBJ2-3,NA,TRBV28,TGTGCCAGCAGGCAACAGGGTCGGACGCAGTATTTT,CASRQQGRTQYF